Listed below are T cell receptor beta chains from one sample, sequenced in a study of T cell responses to AZD1222 COVID-19 vaccine. Sequencing used immunoSEQ multiplex PCR; TCRdb keeps in-frame clones, though not all of them. Of tens of thousands of clones in the sample, roughly 80% were seen once. The sample here was peripheral blood, taken on day 0 of AZD1222 vaccination. The source of these receptors is an adult in good health. Each CDR3 is given with its conserved first and last residue. The D gene is left open where the match is weak. Only some rows state a clone size, as once, few, many or a class for expanded clones.

V: TRBV19; size: NA; D: TRBD1; J: TRBJ1-1; DNA: TGTGCCAGTAGTAGCCACAGGGGCGCTGAAGCTTTCTTT; CDR3: CASSSHRGAEAFF
V: TRBV9; size: NA; D: TRBD1; J: TRBJ2-7; DNA: TGTGCCAGCGCCCTGGGGACAGGGCTCCACGAGCAGTACTTC; CDR3: CASALGTGLHEQYF
V: TRBV7-9; size: NA; D: NA; J: TRBJ1-1; DNA: TGTGCCAGCAGCTTAGCCCAGGGAGCTTCAGTTGGAGCTTTCTTT; CDR3: CASSLAQGASVGAFF
V: TRBV4-2; size: NA; D: TRBD1; J: TRBJ2-1; DNA: TGTGCCAGCAGCCAAGATAACAGGGGAAGTGAGCAGTTCTTC; CDR3: CASSQDNRGSEQFF
V: TRBV7-9; size: NA; D: NA; J: TRBJ2-5; DNA: TGTGCCAGCAGCTCGGTCCCCCCGGGGGTTGGGGAGACCCAGTACTTC; CDR3: CASSSVPPGVGETQYF
V: TRBV19; size: NA; D: TRBD1; J: TRBJ2-2; DNA: TGTGCCAGTAGTATTAGGGGGGACAGGTACACCGGGGAGCTGTTTTTT; CDR3: CASSIRGDRYTGELFF
V: TRBV5-1; size: few; D: TRBD1; J: TRBJ2-1; DNA: TGCGCCAGCAGCTTAGGGACAGGGGGTTCAATGAGCTCCTACAATGAGCAGTTCTTC; CDR3: CASSLGTGGSMSSYNEQFF
V: TRBV4-3; size: NA; D: NA; J: TRBJ1-3; DNA: TGCGCCAGCAGCCAAGGACAGACCATCTCTGGAAACACCATATATTTT; CDR3: CASSQGQTISGNTIYF
V: TRBV27; size: NA; D: NA; J: TRBJ1-6; DNA: TGTGCCAGCAGTTCCAGGGGCCGTACACAAAATAATTCACCCCTCCACTTT; CDR3: CASSSRGRTQNNSPLHF
V: TRBV28; size: NA; D: NA; J: TRBJ1-2; DNA: TGTGCCAGCAGGCAGGGATTCTATGGCTACACCTTC; CDR3: CASRQGFYGYTF
V: TRBV19; size: NA; D: NA; J: TRBJ2-7; DNA: TGTGCCAGTAGTGGACAAACCTACGAGCAGTACTTC; CDR3: CASSGQTYEQYF
V: TRBV27; size: once; D: NA; J: TRBJ2-1; DNA: TGTGCCAGCAGTTTGACAGTAGGAGACTACAATGAGCAGTTCTTC; CDR3: CASSLTVGDYNEQFF
V: TRBV3-1/TRBV3-2; size: NA; D: TRBD2; J: TRBJ2-1; DNA: TGTGCCAGCAGCCCCAGACTAGCGGGGGCCCACAATGAGCAGTTCTTC; CDR3: CASSPRLAGAHNEQFF
V: TRBV4-1; size: NA; D: TRBD2; J: TRBJ2-3; DNA: TGCGCCAGCAGCCAAGATGCCAGCGGGGGCACAGATACGCAGTATTTT; CDR3: CASSQDASGGTDTQYF
V: TRBV5-1; size: NA; D: NA; J: TRBJ1-1; DNA: TGCGCCAGCAGCGCCATCGGACTGGGCAGTTCTGAAGCTTTCTTT; CDR3: CASSAIGLGSSEAFF
V: TRBV27; size: once; D: NA; J: TRBJ2-5; DNA: TGTGCCAGCAGCGGTCCCGGCGAGACCCAGTACTTC; CDR3: CASSGPGETQYF
V: TRBV6-5; size: once; D: NA; J: TRBJ1-1; DNA: TGTGCCAGCAGACAGGGATTAGAAGCTTTCTTT; CDR3: CASRQGLEAFF
V: TRBV6-5; size: NA; D: NA; J: TRBJ2-2; DNA: TGTGCCAGCAGTTACTCGACGGCAGCTAACACCGGGGAGCTGTTTTTT; CDR3: CASSYSTAANTGELFF
V: TRBV6-5; size: NA; D: NA; J: TRBJ1-4; DNA: TGTGCCAGCAGTTACTCTACTCCAGGGATGGATGAAAAACTGTTTTTT; CDR3: CASSYSTPGMDEKLFF
V: TRBV9; size: NA; D: TRBD2; J: TRBJ2-2; DNA: TGTGCCAGCAGCGTAGCTAGCGGGGGGACGGCAGCCGGGGAGCTGTTTTTT; CDR3: CASSVASGGTAAGELFF
V: TRBV5-5; size: NA; D: NA; J: TRBJ2-1; DNA: TGTGCCAGCAGCCCAAATGGTCTCTCCTACAATGAGCAGTTCTTC; CDR3: CASSPNGLSYNEQFF
V: TRBV29-1; size: NA; D: NA; J: TRBJ1-5; DNA: TGCAGCGTGGGAGACAGTTATAGCAATCAGCCCCAGCATTTT; CDR3: CSVGDSYSNQPQHF
V: TRBV11-2; size: NA; D: NA; J: TRBJ2-2; DNA: TGTGCCAGCAGCCCATTTGGGGGGCCCGGGGAGCTGTTTTTT; CDR3: CASSPFGGPGELFF
V: TRBV10-3; size: NA; D: NA; J: TRBJ1-1; DNA: TGTGCCATCAGTGCGGCCCTGGCGGACACTGAAGCTTTCTTT; CDR3: CAISAALADTEAFF
V: TRBV30; size: NA; D: NA; J: TRBJ2-5; DNA: TGTGCCTGGAGTGGCTCGCTGGGCTGGGAGACCCAGTACTTC; CDR3: CAWSGSLGWETQYF
V: TRBV6-1; size: NA; D: NA; J: TRBJ2-7; DNA: TGTGCCAGCAGTGAAGCGGGGATCGGGTCCCCCTACGAGCAGTACTTC; CDR3: CASSEAGIGSPYEQYF
V: TRBV2; size: NA; D: TRBD1; J: TRBJ1-5; DNA: TGTGCCAGCAGGATGGCACTACAGGGGTTGGGTCAGCCCCAGCATTTT; CDR3: CASRMALQGLGQPQHF
V: TRBV6-6; size: NA; D: TRBD1; J: TRBJ2-4; DNA: TGTGCCAGCAGTACCCGACAGGGGTTTATTCAGTACTTC; CDR3: CASSTRQGFIQYF
V: TRBV6-2/TRBV6-3; size: NA; D: NA; J: TRBJ2-3; DNA: TGTGCCAGCAGTTACCCGTACGTGGGTACGCAGTATTTT; CDR3: CASSYPYVGTQYF
V: TRBV4-2; size: NA; D: TRBD1; J: TRBJ1-5; DNA: TGTGCCAGCAGCCAAGATCAGGGGGCGAGGAGCAATCAGCCCCAGCATTTT; CDR3: CASSQDQGARSNQPQHF
V: TRBV5-1; size: few; D: NA; J: TRBJ1-2; DNA: TGCGCCAGCAGCTTGGGAATCGGGGTGAGTGGCTACACCTTC; CDR3: CASSLGIGVSGYTF
V: TRBV5-1; size: NA; D: TRBD1; J: TRBJ2-1; DNA: TGCGCCAGCAGGGACAGGTCCTACAATGAGCAGTTCTTC; CDR3: CASRDRSYNEQFF
V: TRBV19; size: NA; D: NA; J: TRBJ2-7; DNA: TGTGCCAGTAGTCCAGGAGGGGGGATAACCTACGAGCAGTACTTC; CDR3: CASSPGGGITYEQYF
V: TRBV7-2; size: NA; D: NA; J: TRBJ1-5; DNA: TGTGCCAGCAGCTTAGGGGAGGGACGGCCCCAGCATTTT; CDR3: CASSLGEGRPQHF
V: TRBV13; size: NA; D: TRBD1; J: TRBJ2-7; DNA: TGTGCCAGCACCACAGGGGGAAGCTCCTACGAGCAGTACTTC; CDR3: CASTTGGSSYEQYF
V: TRBV7-9; size: few; D: TRBD1; J: TRBJ2-3; DNA: TGTGCCGGCCGGTTCTCGGGACAGGGAGGAGATACGCAGTATTTT; CDR3: CAGRFSGQGGDTQYF
V: TRBV7-9; size: NA; D: TRBD1; J: TRBJ1-5; DNA: TGTGCCAGCAGCCGACAGGGAAGCAATCAGCCCCAGCATTTT; CDR3: CASSRQGSNQPQHF
V: TRBV9; size: NA; D: NA; J: TRBJ2-7; DNA: TGTGCCAGCAGCGACGGCGTGGGGCCTAGGGAGCAGTACTTC; CDR3: CASSDGVGPREQYF
V: TRBV11-2; size: NA; D: TRBD1; J: TRBJ1-3; DNA: TGTGCCAGCAGCTCTAAACAGGGGAGCTCTGGAAACACCATATATTTT; CDR3: CASSSKQGSSGNTIYF
V: TRBV4-2; size: few; D: TRBD1; J: TRBJ2-7; DNA: TGTGCCAGCAGCCCTCGCCAGGGGGACGAGCAGTACTTC; CDR3: CASSPRQGDEQYF
V: TRBV6-5; size: NA; D: NA; J: TRBJ1-2; DNA: TGTGCCAGCAGTAGATCGTCGGGCTATGGCTACACCTTC; CDR3: CASSRSSGYGYTF
V: TRBV15; size: NA; D: NA; J: TRBJ1-1; DNA: TGTGCCACCAATAGAAAAATCTCGGGCAGGGAGAACACTGAAGCTTTCTTT; CDR3: CATNRKISGRENTEAFF
V: TRBV3-1/TRBV3-2; size: NA; D: NA; J: TRBJ1-1; DNA: TGTGCCAGCAGCCAAGATCCACAGAAAAGGTTGAACACTGAAGCTTTCTTT; CDR3: CASSQDPQKRLNTEAFF
V: TRBV6-6; size: NA; D: NA; J: TRBJ2-1; DNA: TGTGCCAGCAGTCCCCTCTGGGAGGGGGGGAAAAACAATGAGCAGTTCTTC; CDR3: CASSPLWEGGKNNEQFF
V: TRBV10-1; size: NA; D: NA; J: TRBJ1-4; DNA: TGCGCCAGCAGAAGGACAGCGAATGAAAAACTGTTTTTT; CDR3: CASRRTANEKLFF
V: TRBV2; size: NA; D: NA; J: TRBJ1-3; DNA: TGTGCCAGCTCCATGGGAAACACCATATATTTT; CDR3: CASSMGNTIYF
V: TRBV9; size: NA; D: TRBD1; J: TRBJ1-3; DNA: TGTGCCAGCAGCGTAGGGGGACAGGGGTACTCTGGAAACACCATATATTTT; CDR3: CASSVGGQGYSGNTIYF
V: TRBV23-1; size: few; D: NA; J: TRBJ1-5; DNA: TGCGCCAGCAGGGATCTGACAGGAATAGGCAATCAGCCCCAGCATTTT; CDR3: CASRDLTGIGNQPQHF
V: TRBV7-3; size: medium-sized; D: TRBD1; J: TRBJ1-1; DNA: TGTGCCAGCAGCGGGACAGGGGGTAACACTGAAGCTTTCTTT; CDR3: CASSGTGGNTEAFF